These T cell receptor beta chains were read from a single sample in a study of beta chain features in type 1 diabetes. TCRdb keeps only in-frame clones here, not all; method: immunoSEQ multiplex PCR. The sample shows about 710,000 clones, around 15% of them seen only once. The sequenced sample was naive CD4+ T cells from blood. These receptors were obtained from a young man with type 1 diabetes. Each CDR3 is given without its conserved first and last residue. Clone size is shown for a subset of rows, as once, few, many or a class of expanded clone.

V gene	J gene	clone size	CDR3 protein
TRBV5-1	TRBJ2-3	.	ASSVGDQDTQY
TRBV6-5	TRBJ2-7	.	ASSYSGRQTYEQY
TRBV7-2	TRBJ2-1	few	ASSSQLDRALYNEQF
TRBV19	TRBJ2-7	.	ASSILGLEQY
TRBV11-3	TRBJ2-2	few	ASSIRGDTGELF
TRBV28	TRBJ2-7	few	ASSLSVAGGREQY
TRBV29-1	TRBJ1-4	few	SVVTGTLGEKLF
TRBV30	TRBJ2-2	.	AWSVQGSRELF
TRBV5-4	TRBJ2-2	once	ASSLGGQANTGELF
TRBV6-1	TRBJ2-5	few	ASRRTGGETQY
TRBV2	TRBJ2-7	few	ASSPPGTSESG
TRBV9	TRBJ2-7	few	ASSVGQGATSEQY
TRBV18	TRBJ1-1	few	ASSPKEQDRKAF
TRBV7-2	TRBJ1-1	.	ASSAQGATNTEAF
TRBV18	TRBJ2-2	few	ASSPGENTGELF
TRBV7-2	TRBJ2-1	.	ASSLGLAASYNEQF
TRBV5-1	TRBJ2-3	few	ASSLDIGPDTQY
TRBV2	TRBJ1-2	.	ASSEIGGYT
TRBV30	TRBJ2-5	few	AWSVWEETQY
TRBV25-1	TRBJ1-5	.	ASRPPGTVNQPQH
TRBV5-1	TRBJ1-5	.	ASSLVPGGNQPQH
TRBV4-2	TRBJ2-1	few	ASSPRVAGEAYNEQF
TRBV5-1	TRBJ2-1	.	ASSCELVRGCDEQF
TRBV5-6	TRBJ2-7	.	ASTSGGFSYEQY
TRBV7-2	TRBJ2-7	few	ASSFDSFLREQY
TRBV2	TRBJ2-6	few	ASSEGRGTGANVLT
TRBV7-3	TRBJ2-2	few	ASSPRQGWTGELF
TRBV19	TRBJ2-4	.	ASSIRGTKNIQY
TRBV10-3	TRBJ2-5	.	AISESISGSLETQY
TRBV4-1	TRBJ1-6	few	ASSQPNSPSVNSPLH
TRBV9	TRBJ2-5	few	ASSVTDRTSGVQETQY
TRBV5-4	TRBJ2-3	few	ASSSSGAQYTDTQY
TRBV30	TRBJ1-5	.	AWSVREDQPQH
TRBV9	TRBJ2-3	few	ASRRGVGSTDTQY
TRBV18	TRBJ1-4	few	ASSPTGNNEKLF
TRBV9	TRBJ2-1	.	ASSSLDGVYEQF
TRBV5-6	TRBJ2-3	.	ASSLVAGGTDTQY
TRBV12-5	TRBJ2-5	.	ASGLAGQETQY
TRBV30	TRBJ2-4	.	AWSPGHQNIQY
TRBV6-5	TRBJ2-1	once	ATYVGTPYNEQF
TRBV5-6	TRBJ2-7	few	ASSPRGVNEQY
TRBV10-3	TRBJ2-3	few	AIRGTSVRTSTDTQY
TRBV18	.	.	ASSPLYEQY
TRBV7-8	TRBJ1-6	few	ASSLELDSPLH